The source of this T cell receptor beta chain is a study of T cells expressing NK-cell markers. Study-wide background: Beta-chain profiling covered CD3+CD56+NKG2C+, CD3+CD56+NKG2C- and CD3+CD56-NKG2C+ sorted subsets. The eight sequenced donors comprised seven who were HCMV-seropositive and one who was seronegative. Study observations and caveats: Dominant NKG2C+ clonotypes accounted for about 1.0-8% of CD8+ T cells in more than five donors.

Regarding this clonotype: The antigen remains unidentified.

TCRdb reanalyzed the 5' RACE reads and collapses them to one entry per CDR3 protein, without DNA. This table lists about 160,000 distinct CDR3 sequences. This CDR3 has 16 residues. Germline CDR1 reads KGHSY; CDR2 reads FQNENV. This TCR derives from a man aged 18-69 years in good health. The rearrangement joins TRBV16 to TRBJ2-1; TCRdb proposes TRBD1, but this gene call is untestable without DNA. Sequencing input: blood T cells: a sorted CD56 or NKG2C T cell subset, CD4+ or CD8+ T cells, or bulk PBMC T cells (not recorded which). The chain's CDR3 is CASSQTQGMLFNEQFF.